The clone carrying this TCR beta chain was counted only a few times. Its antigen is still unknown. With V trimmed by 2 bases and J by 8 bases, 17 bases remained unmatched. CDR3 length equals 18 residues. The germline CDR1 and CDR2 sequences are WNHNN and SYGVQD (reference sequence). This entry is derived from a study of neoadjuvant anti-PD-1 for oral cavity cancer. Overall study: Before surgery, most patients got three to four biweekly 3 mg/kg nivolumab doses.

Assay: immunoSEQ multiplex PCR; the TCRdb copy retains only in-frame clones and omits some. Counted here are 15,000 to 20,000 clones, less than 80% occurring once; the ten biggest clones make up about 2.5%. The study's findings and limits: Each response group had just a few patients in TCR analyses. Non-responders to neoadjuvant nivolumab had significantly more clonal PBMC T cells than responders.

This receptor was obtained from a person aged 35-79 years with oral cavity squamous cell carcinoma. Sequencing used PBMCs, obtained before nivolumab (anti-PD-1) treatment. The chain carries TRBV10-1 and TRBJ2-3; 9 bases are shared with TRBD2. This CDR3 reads CASSEGKPGLAPSGTQYF. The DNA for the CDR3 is TGCGCCAGCAGTGAGGGGAAACCGGGACTAGCCCCGTCCGGTACGCAGTATTTT.